This T cell receptor (beta chain) emerged from a study of cytomegalovirus exposure and HLA in healthy donors. Regarding the study as a whole: There was a cluster of highly shared sequence variants that was likely a sequencing artifact. Some public TCRs appeared in many individuals, while most sequences were rare.

Comments on this clone: The target antigen is unknown.

The PCR used 60 Vbeta and 13 Jbeta primers. The method was immunoSEQ multiplex PCR; TCRdb's version includes in-frame clones alone and lacks a portion of them. Recorded for this sample: 130,000 to 150,000 clones. The sequenced material came from PBMCs. The clonotype originates from a man aged 40-49 years in good health and CMV-seronegative.

CDR3 bases: TGTGCCAGCAGCGTAACTAGCGGCTACAATGAGCAGTTCTTC. The encoded protein is CASSVTSGYNEQFF. V is TRBV9 and J is TRBJ2-1; 8 nucleotides line up with TRBD2. The CDR3 extends over 14 amino acids. From germline, CDR1 is SGDLS and CDR2 YYNGEE. Trimming took 1 base from V and 3 from J; bases not matched to a gene: 0.